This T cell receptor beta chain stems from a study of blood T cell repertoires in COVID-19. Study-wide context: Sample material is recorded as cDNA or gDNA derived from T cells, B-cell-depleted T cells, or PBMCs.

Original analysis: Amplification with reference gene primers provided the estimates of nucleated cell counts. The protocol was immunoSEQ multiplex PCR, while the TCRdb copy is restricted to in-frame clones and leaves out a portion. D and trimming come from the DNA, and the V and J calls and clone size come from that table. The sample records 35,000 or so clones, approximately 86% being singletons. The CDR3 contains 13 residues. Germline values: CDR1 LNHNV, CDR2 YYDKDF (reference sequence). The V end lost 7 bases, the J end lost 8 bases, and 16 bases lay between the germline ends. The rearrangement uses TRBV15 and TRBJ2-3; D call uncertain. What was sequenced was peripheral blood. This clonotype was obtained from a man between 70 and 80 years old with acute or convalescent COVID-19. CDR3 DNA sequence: TGTGCCACCACGCGAGCAGGCCCAGGTACGCAGTATTTT. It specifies CATTRAGPGTQYF.